These 2 T cell receptor beta chains were all obtained from the same sample, sequenced in a study of T cell clones after liver transplantation. The data were produced by immunoSEQ multiplex PCR, yet TCRdb's version contains in-frame clones alone and is incomplete. The table lists about 120,000 clones, 90% of them singletons. Source: CD4+ T cells from blood, taken 12 months after liver transplant. The receptor set was obtained from a human patient who received a liver transplant. The graft donor may have contributed some T cells.

This chain connects TRBV28 to TRBJ1-4; TRBD1 aligns across 7 bases. Losses at the gene ends were 5 bases for V and 7 bases for J; bases not matched to a gene: 10. This CDR3 spans 15 amino acids. Germline V CDR1 and CDR2: MDHEN, SYDVKM. In nucleotides, the CDR3 is TGTGCCAGCAGTAAGAGGACAGGATGGGGTGAAAAACTGTTTTTT. It is translated as CASSKRTGWGEKLFF.

The chain uses TRBV13 and TRBJ2-1; D not resolved. Trimming shortened V by 0 bases and J by 0 bases, and 12 bases separated the two germline ends. Germline CDR1 PRHDT, CDR2 FYEKMQ (reference sequence). The CDR3 runs to 17 residues. CDR3 sequence: CASSLGRWSRSYNEQFF. Here the CDR3 DNA reads TGTGCCAGCAGCTTAGGCCGGTGGAGCCGCTCCTACAATGAGCAGTTCTTC.